This T cell receptor beta chain was recorded in a study of graft-versus-host responses after intestinal transplantation (dated by TCRdb to the early 2020s). Describing the broader study: The transplants that recipients received were multivisceral, liver-intestinal, or isolated intestinal. After intestinal transplantation, graft-versus-host and host-versus-graft alloreactive T cell clones in the graft, circulation and bone marrow were tracked using bulk TCR-beta CDR3 sequencing. Samples from a few later patients were sequenced in-house on an Illumina MiSeq with MiXCR processing rather than by the commercial service. Alloreactive clones were identified by sequencing pre-transplant mixed lymphocyte reaction products and comparing these products with unstimulated pre-transplant donor and recipient T cells. Donor T cell macrochimerism was defined as a peak of at least 4% donor T cells among recipient peripheral blood mononuclear cells. Every recipient was given anti-thymocyte globulin induction, then maintenance tacrolimus and steroids for about 3 years. A cohort of under 30 intestinal transplant recipients, including one retransplant, was enrolled, and a few patients lacking pretransplant specimens were excluded.

What the time point label conveys for this sample: cells obtained before transplantation from donor or recipient. CD3+CD4+ and CD3+CD8+ populations were FACS-sorted from unstimulated pre-transplant donor and recipient cells taken from spleen or lymph nodes. Library construction relied on the immunoSEQ multiplex PCR assay. For most patients, genomic DNA was isolated using the Qiagen DNeasy Blood and Tissue Kit and was shipped frozen to Adaptive Biotechnologies for TCR sequencing. For most patients, high-throughput TCR-beta CDR3 sequencing of genomic DNA was performed by Adaptive Biotechnologies. Regarding the original processing steps: Adaptive's ImmunoSEQ software was the source of the TCR sequencing data for roughly 19 patients, while a few other patients were processed with MiXCR and VDJtools. To correct CD4 versus CD8 sorting errors, any sequence found in both subsets at a frequency ratio below 5:1 was removed. CDR3 nucleotide sequences shared by donor and recipient were removed because the origin of these sequences could not be assigned. To count as alloreactive, a clone needed at least 2-fold expansion over unstimulated cells and a minimum CFSE-low frequency of 0.002% (template counts) or 0.001% (read counts). Mappable clones were those detected in sequenced pre-transplant spleen, lymph node, or MLR CFSE-low populations of the donor or recipient. Cumulative frequency of alloreactive clones was calculated as a percentage of all sequences weighted by copy number. TCRdb took this table from immuneACCESS and kept in-frame rearrangements with V and J called. Such tables lack part of the clones; where checked against another copy, unresolved V genes explain under half of the gap, and the rest is unexplained. V and J calls and clone size are given by that table; D and trimming were obtained from the DNA. The sample profile shows some 64,000 clones; 85% to 95% of them were found once. The top ten clonotypes cover 1.7% of the sample.

As for this clone: Its antigen is currently not known. No per-base quality is available; no much larger clone lies one base away.

For this chain, trimming is 4 bases at the V end and 2 bases at the J end, and the number of junction bases without a gene match is 3. The germline V gene sets CDR1 to SGHVS and CDR2 to FQNEAQ. Counted from cysteine to phenylalanine, this CDR3 has 15 amino acids. Only the CDR3 portion is preserved as DNA: 45 bases, with reading frame beginning at the first base. What the work shows at the level of the full study, not this receptor alone: Conclusions were limited by the relatively low number and heterogeneity of intestinal transplant patients. Early after transplant, peak levels of circulating GvH clones were associated with declines in HvG clones. GvH clones were found in recipient bone marrow, and some of the GvH clones appeared earlier in ileal mucosa or blood, which is consistent with an intestinal mucosal origin. Patients with donor T cell macrochimerism had high GvH to HvG T cell clonal ratios in their allografts.

This chain joins TRBV7-8 to TRBJ2-5, and 11 bases in between align with TRBD2. The specimen comprised unstimulated CD8+ T cells sorted from spleen or lymph node cells, sampled before transplant. The sequence came from a human donor who was the organ donor for an intestinal transplant. The CDR3 protein is CASSSGLAEQETQYF. The sequenced DNA: TGTGCCAGCAGCTCGGGACTAGCGGAACAAGAGACCCAGTACTTC.